One T cell receptor (beta chain) is described in this entry. The antigen is undetermined. The V end was cut by 6 bases, the J end by 2 bases, with 8 bases between. CDR3 size: 13 residues. Germline CDR1 and CDR2: SGHRS and YFSETQ. Time point described: sample taken at primary tumor resection. A total of approximately 70 untreated early-stage non-small cell lung cancer patients served as donors. Sequencing was performed on whole RNA extracted from tumor and nontumor lung tissue, or from frozen PBMC, and the material was left unsorted. These data belong to a study of spatial heterogeneity in lung cancer. Study summary: The average appearance count of each unique TCR and UMI combination in raw reads was more than nine.

On each TCR cDNA molecule, a unique molecular identifier was present. TCRdb reprocessed the 5' RACE reads via MiXCR and lists one record per CDR3 protein. The sample has 5,200 or so distinct CDR3 sequences; more than 10% are singletons. Overall study findings and caveats: Counts that tracked tumor mutation counts were those of expanded intratumoral alpha and beta TCRs.

The input for sequencing was lung tumor tissue, taken at surgery. This clonotype was sampled from a male donor with early-stage non-small cell lung cancer. The chain uses TRBV5-1 and TRBJ2-2, with D possibly TRBD2 on 5 matching bases. The CDR3 sequence is CASNGGNTGELFF. CDR3 nucleotides: TGCGCCAGCAACGGAGGAAACACCGGGGAGCTGTTTTTT.